The present entry profiles one T cell receptor beta chain with its context. These data are taken from a study of blood T cell repertoires in COVID-19. On the study more broadly: Spain, Italy and the United States supplied samples that represented acute and convalescent COVID-19.

Using immunoSEQ multiplex PCR, the repertoire was profiled, and TCRdb retains in-frame clones only, with some absent. The repertoire consists of about 260,000 clones, with about 90% occurring once and the leading ten covering around 11%. Between the trimmed V and J ends, which lost 0 bases and 1 base, there was a span of 10 bases. Germline V gives CDR1 GTSNPN, CDR2 SVGIG (reference sequence). CDR3 size: 15 residues. This TCR was sampled from a woman in her twenties or thirties with COVID-19, enrolled during active disease. This chain links TRBV30 with TRBJ2-1; weak D call: TRBD1 (6 bases). Sequencing was performed on peripheral blood. CDR3 coding DNA: TGTGCCTGGAGTGTAGCAGGGGCTTCCTACAATGAGCAGTTCTTC. Protein: CAWSVAGASYNEQFF.